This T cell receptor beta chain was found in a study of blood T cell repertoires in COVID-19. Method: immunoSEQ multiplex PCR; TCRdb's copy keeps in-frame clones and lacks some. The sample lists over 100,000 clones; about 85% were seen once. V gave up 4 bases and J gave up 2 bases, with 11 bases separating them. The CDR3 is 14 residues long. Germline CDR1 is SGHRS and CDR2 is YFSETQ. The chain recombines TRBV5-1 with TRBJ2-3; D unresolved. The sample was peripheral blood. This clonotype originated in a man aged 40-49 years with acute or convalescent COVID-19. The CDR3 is CASSRDFYTDTQYF. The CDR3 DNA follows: TGCGCCAGCAGCCGCGACTTCTACACAGATACGCAGTATTTT.